Listed below are T cell receptor beta chains from one sample, sequenced in a study of T cell responses to AZD1222 COVID-19 vaccine. The data were produced by immunoSEQ multiplex PCR, yet TCRdb's version contains in-frame clones alone and is incomplete. The profile shows fewer than 120,000 clones, 80% to 95% of them singletons. Specimen: peripheral blood, collected 28 days after the second AZD1222 dose. The receptors come from an adult who received the AZD1222 COVID-19 vaccine. Both conserved end residues are part of each CDR3. D genes are given only for firm matches. A row's size may be missing; if present it is once, few, many or a size class.

>TRBJ1-6|TRBV6-5|TRBD1|.
CASSLRDRADSPLHF
TGTGCCAGCAGCTTAAGGGACAGGGCTGATTCACCCCTCCACTTT
>TRBJ1-5|TRBV5-1|.|.
CASSLEGQPQHF
TGCGCCAGCAGCTTGGAGGGACAGCCCCAGCATTTT
>TRBJ1-3|TRBV15|.|once
CATSRLPVPSSGNTIYF
TGTGCCACCAGCAGGCTCCCTGTCCCCTCCTCTGGAAACACCATATATTTT
>TRBJ2-3|TRBV9|.|once
CASSVSLNADTQYF
TGTGCCAGCAGCGTGAGCCTGAACGCAGATACGCAGTATTTT
>TRBJ2-3|TRBV7-2|TRBD2|.
CASSRGVDTQYF
TGTGCCAGCAGCCGGGGGGTAGATACGCAGTATTTT
>TRBJ2-1|TRBV7-3|TRBD2|.
CASRAGLAGNNEQFF
TGTGCCAGCAGGGCGGGACTAGCGGGGAACAATGAGCAGTTCTTC
>TRBJ2-3|TRBV7-8|.|.
CASSLLTPADTQYF
TGTGCCAGCAGCTTACTTACCCCCGCAGATACGCAGTATTTT
>TRBJ2-5|TRBV7-2|.|.
CASRESSREETQYF
TGTGCCAGCAGAGAGAGTAGTCGGGAAGAGACCCAGTACTTC
>TRBJ1-6|TRBV2|TRBD1|.
CASETGPRDSPLHF
TGTGCCAGCGAGACAGGGCCGAGAGATTCACCCCTCCACTTT
>TRBJ2-3|TRBV3-1/TRBV3-2|TRBD2|.
CASSKRGTTDTQYF
TGTGCCAGCAGTAAGCGGGGGACCACAGATACGCAGTATTTT
>TRBJ1-2|TRBV2|.|once
CASSVVRAEGYTF
TGTGCCAGCAGTGTGGTCAGGGCGGAGGGCTACACCTTC
>TRBJ1-4|TRBV7-9|.|.
CASSTGTASTNEKLFF
TGTGCCAGCAGTACCGGGACGGCCTCAACTAATGAAAAACTGTTTTTT
>TRBJ2-6|TRBV6-5|.|.
CASSFLGSGANVLTF
TGTGCCAGCAGTTTCTTGGGCTCTGGGGCCAACGTCCTGACTTTC
>TRBJ2-5|TRBV7-9|.|once
CASSLDGGIQETQYF
TGTGCCAGCAGCTTAGACGGTGGGATCCAAGAGACCCAGTACTTC
>TRBJ1-2|TRBV29-1|.|.
CSASSDYGYTF
TGCAGCGCCTCATCGGACTATGGCTACACCTTC
>TRBJ2-7|TRBV5-1|.|.
CASSLGATGSEQYF
TGCGCCAGCAGCTTGGGCGCGACAGGATCCGAGCAGTACTTC
>TRBJ1-6|TRBV4-1|.|.
CASSQESGLKLHF
TGCGCCAGCAGCCAAGAGTCAGGCCTCAAACTCCACTTT
>TRBJ2-1|TRBV4-3|.|.
CASSQGTDDEQFF
TGCGCCAGCAGCCAAGGCACAGATGATGAGCAGTTCTTC
>TRBJ1-1|TRBV7-2|.|.
CASSLKGSTEAFF
TGTGCCAGCAGCTTAAAGGGCAGCACTGAAGCTTTCTTT
>TRBJ2-3|TRBV5-4|TRBD2|once
CASSLGSGGAISDTQYF
TGTGCCAGCAGCTTGGGTAGCGGGGGGGCCATCTCAGATACGCAGTATTTT
>TRBJ2-7|TRBV5-1|.|.
CASSLAPASSYEQYF
TGCGCCAGCAGCTTGGCGCCAGCCAGCTCCTACGAGCAGTACTTC